This T cell receptor (beta chain) was captured by sequencing in a study of ipilimumab plus nivolumab after autologous stem cell transplantation. General observations from the study: Per the authors, repertoire, Treg and microbiota data justify further study.

Germline CDR1 and CDR2: SGHTA and FQGTGA. Trimming removed 1 base from V and 10 bases from J, with 8 bases in between. This CDR3 is 13 amino acids long. About this clone itself: What it binds is unknown.

Through week 26, nivolumab 3 mg/kg IV was given weeks 1, 4, 7, 10, then biweekly. Repertoires were generated with immunoSEQ multiplex PCR, while TCRdb's copy carries only in-frame clones and drops some. The profile shows 15,000 to 20,000 clones, 81% of them singletons. V usage is TRBV7-3 and J usage is TRBJ1-6, with D perhaps TRBD1 (5 bases). This sequence originates from a male donor with diffuse large B-cell lymphoma. Here the sequenced sample was PBMCs, taken in a trial of ipilimumab plus nivolumab as post-transplant consolidation. CDR3 in DNA: TGTGCCAGCAGCTTAATGGGGGACTCACCCCTCCACTTT. Its translation: CASSLMGDSPLHF. Full variable domain (missing parts from reference TRBV7-3 and TRBJ1-6): GAGVSQTPSNKVTEKGKYVELRCDPISGHTALYWYRQSLGQGPEFLIYFQGTGAADDSGLPNDRFFAVRPEGSVSTLKIQRTERGDSAVYLCASSLMGDSPLHFGNGTRLTVT.